The 3 T cell receptor beta chains listed next were all sequenced from one sample in a study of cytomegalovirus exposure and HLA in healthy donors. Primers: 60 Vbeta forward and 13 Jbeta reverse. Clones were read by immunoSEQ multiplex PCR, and TCRdb kept only the in-frame ones, dropping some. The data contain about 200,000 clones, approximately 79% of them singletons. Sequences were obtained from PBMCs. The receptors here all came from a man aged 50 to 60 in good health and CMV-seronegative.

This clone was seen just once. The rearrangement links TRBV10-3 to TRBJ2-7; 7 bases map to TRBD2. In germline, CDR1 is ENHRY, CDR2 SYGVKD. This CDR3 region has 15 residues. V was clipped by 3 bases and J by 4 bases; unmatched bases: 9. The CDR3 loop is CAISDLAGVRYEQYF. CDR3 nucleotide sequence: TGTGCCATCAGTGATCTGGCGGGAGTAAGGTACGAGCAGTACTTC.

V gene TRBV6-1 combines with J gene TRBJ1-1; 9 bases agree with TRBD1. The CDR3 runs 14 residues. Germline assignment: CDR1 MNHNS and CDR2 SASEGT. Trimming took 5 bases from V and 6 from J; bases not matched to a gene: 7. DNA of the CDR3: TGTGCCAGCAGTCCGTGGGGACAGGGCTCTGAAGCTTTCTTT. This translates into CASSPWGQGSEAFF.

V and J are TRBV6-1 and TRBJ2-3, with 8 bases identical to TRBD2. Germline V gene sequence: CDR1 MNHNS, CDR2 SASEGT. The V segment lost 3 bases and the J segment 4 bases; nucleotides outside the gene matches: 6. The CDR3 is made up of 15 amino acids. The DNA for the CDR3 is TGTGCCAGCAGTGAGTCGGGCGGGGGGTCAGATACGCAGTATTTT. The encoded protein is CASSESGGGSDTQYF.